Sequencing of this T cell receptor (beta chain) was carried out in a study of OX40 agonist ivuxolimab in advanced cancers. About the investigation overall: Ivuxolimab was an agonistic, fully human IgG2 monoclonal antibody directed against OX40 (CD134), a costimulatory receptor. Peripheral TCRbeta sequencing aimed to test whether ivuxolimab altered TCR sequence diversity and caused clonal T-cell expansion. The paper reports the monotherapy dose-escalation portion (N of about 56 patients) of the phase I ivuxolimab trial. Three dose-escalation patients achieved partial responses, one with hepatocellular carcinoma and two with cutaneous melanoma. Prior anti-PD-1, anti-PD-L1 or anti-CTLA-4 therapy was permitted, and 30% to 50% of dose-escalation patients had received checkpoint inhibitors. Of the approximately 54 patients in dose escalation, about 19 had hepatocellular carcinoma, some 15 had melanoma, 9 had renal cell carcinoma and 9 had head and neck cancer. The dose-escalation cohort was roughly 87% male with a mean age of about 58 years, ranging from roughly 23 to 79. Intravenous ivuxolimab was administered to patients every 2 weeks at six dose levels: 0.01, 0.1, 0.3, 1.5, 3 and 10 mg/kg. The full study reports these points: After ivuxolimab, more expanded clones were found on average in CD8+ T cells than in CD4+ T cells. At doses from 0.1 to 3.0 mg/kg, clonal expansion was seen in both CD4+ and CD8+ blood T cells between baseline and week 6. Low levels of normalized T-cell clonal expansion were also seen in some nonresponding patients. In the 0.1-3.0 mg/kg groups, partial responders had among the lowest normalized peripheral clonal expansion, particularly in CD8+ T cells. Antigen specificity was not determined for the clonally expanded peripheral T cells.

On this clone: What this receptor recognizes is not known. No much larger clone exists at a distance of one base, and base qualities are not known.

The junction shows trimming of 1 base on V and 2 bases on J, and the gene matches do not reach 0 bases of it. Including the terminal cysteine and phenylalanine, the CDR3 comprises 14 residues. The DNA shown is the 42-base CDR3, in frame from base 1. From a lookup of the germline V gene, CDR1 and CDR2 are SGDLS and YYNGEE. The trial excluded patients who had a history of autoimmune disease or were on systemic immunosuppression. Peripheral blood for TCR sequencing was collected from all dose cohorts at baseline, on cycle 4 day 1, and on cycle 7 day 1. The samples were drawn from a first-in-human, open-label, multicenter phase I dose-escalation trial of ivuxolimab. The trial enrolled adults with locally advanced or metastatic head and neck squamous cell, hepatocellular, melanoma or renal cell carcinoma. Before TCR sequencing, CD4+ and CD8+ T cells were separately sorted from peripheral blood. Genomic DNA was extracted from sorted cells for sequencing of the TCRbeta CDR3 region. TCRbeta CDR3 regions were sequenced using the immunoSEQ Assay. TCRdb took this table from immuneACCESS and kept in-frame rearrangements with V and J called. Such tables lack part of the clones; where checked against another copy, unresolved V genes explain under half of the gap, and the rest is unexplained. This sample comprises tens of thousands of clones, 75% to 90% of them detected only once. The ten top clones hold about 12% of the sample.

The origin of this receptor is an adult with an advanced solid tumor such as melanoma, head and neck, liver or kidney cancer. Recombination joined TRBV9 with TRBJ2-1; 7 central nucleotides agree with TRBD2. The input for sequencing was CD4+ or CD8+ T cells sorted from blood, taken in a trial of the OX40 agonist ivuxolimab. The nucleotide sequence reads as follows: TGTGCCAGCAGCGTAAGCGGGACCTACAATGAGCAGTTCTTC. It translates to CASSVSGTYNEQFF.